Presented here are 5 T cell receptor beta chains from one specimen sequenced in a study of Tregs in tolerant kidney transplant recipients. This table comes from immunoSEQ multiplex PCR, and its TCRdb copy is limited to in-frame clones, with some not included. This table has around 70,000 clones, 80% to 95% appearing once. The sample in question was CD8+ T cells from blood, obtained before the transplant. The receptors here all came from a human donor who received a combined kidney and bone marrow transplant.

This clone was found once. The chain recombines TRBV6-1 with TRBJ2-7; unclear D gene. Germline V gene sequence: CDR1 MNHNS, CDR2 SASEGT. V was trimmed by 3 bases and J by 0 bases, leaving 6 bases between them. The CDR3 extends over 13 amino acids. The CDR3 sequence: CASSDTSSYEQYF. CDR3 sequence (DNA): TGTGCCAGCAGTGATACGAGCTCCTACGAGCAGTACTTC.

This chain links TRBV28 with TRBJ1-5; no clear D gene. Between the trimmed V and J ends, which lost 6 bases and 3 bases, there was a span of 21 bases. Germline V CDR1 and CDR2: MDHEN, SYDVKM. The CDR3 loop spans 17 amino acids. The CDR3 here is CASSIIVWTDNNQPQHF. CDR3 sequence (DNA): TGTGCCAGCAGCATTATTGTTTGGACTGACAACAATCAGCCCCAGCATTTT.

The V and J genes are TRBV19 and TRBJ1-1; 7 nucleotides agree with TRBD1. The CDR3 sequence is 12 residues long. J lost 2 bases, V lost 9 bases, and 3 bases had no gene match. Germline V gene data show CDR1 as LNHDA and CDR2 as SQIVND (reference sequence). For the CDR3, the DNA is TGTGCCAGGTGGACAGGAAACACTGAAGCTTTCTTT. This codes for CARWTGNTEAFF.

This sequence joins TRBV27 and TRBJ2-1; 8 bases line up with TRBD2. The ends lost 5 bases at V and 0 bases at J; junction bases unmatched: 6. The CDR3 is made up of 16 amino acids. CDR1 and CDR2 (germline): MNHEY, SMNVEV (reference sequence). The CDR3 protein is CASSKPSGHSYNEQFF. The DNA for the CDR3 is TGTGCCAGCAGTAAACCTAGCGGGCACTCCTACAATGAGCAGTTCTTC.

V usage is TRBV9 and J usage is TRBJ2-7; the D gene is possibly TRBD2 (6 bases). CDR1 SGDLS and CDR2 YYNGEE come from the germline V gene. The CDR3 sequence is 15 residues long. Trimming shortened V by 4 bases and J by 4 bases, and 18 bases separated the two germline ends. Written as DNA, the CDR3 is TGTGCCAGCAGCCCGTCTCCGGGACTTAGTTACGAGCAGTACTTC. Translating it yields CASSPSPGLSYEQYF.